Given below is one T cell receptor beta chain in context. This clonotype was seen more than once but under ten times. The specificity of this receptor is unknown. Per-base qualities were not stored, and no clone one base away is much larger. From the cysteine up to the phenylalanine, the CDR3 has a length of 14 residues. Only the CDR3 DNA is retained, 42 bases long and in frame from the first base. At the junction V is shortened by 4 bases and J by 0 bases, with 10 bases in between. The germline V gene (reference sequence) supplies CDR1 SGHKS and CDR2 YYEKEE. This specimen comes from a study (dated by TCRdb to between 2015 and 2016). With respect to the entire study: The study tested whether tumor-infiltrating Tregs in breast cancer are recruited from blood Tregs or converted in situ from other CD4+ T cell subsets.

Broader findings and caveats from the paper: Validation in the larger cohort was restricted to a single TCR beta V-J rearrangement rather than whole repertoires. The greatest overlap of tumor-infiltrating Treg TCR alpha and beta sequences was observed with tumor naive CD4+ T cells, followed by blood naive CD4+ T cells. Tumor memory CD4+ T cell TCR gene usage was found to cluster with blood and lymph node memory CD4+ cells and with lymph node naive CD4+ cells.

Naive CD4+ T cells were purified with the Miltenyi Naive CD4+ T Cell Isolation kit, with Tregs depleted using CD25 microbeads. Tregs, naive and memory CD4+ T cells from tumor, blood and ipsilateral draining lymph nodes of five breast cancer patients underwent full-length TCR alpha and beta sequencing. Tumor tissue and lymph nodes from ipsilateral axillary dissection were perfused with PBS, minced and digested with collagenase I and hyaluronidase. FACS confirmed that the sorted cell populations were more than 90% pure. Full-length TCR variable regions were amplified by 5' RACE PCR with constant-region reverse primers, followed by semi-nested PCR with Nested Universal Primer A. The ReliaPrep RNA Cell Miniprep System was used to extract total RNA, which was then reverse transcribed into 5'RACE-ready cDNA with the SMARTer RACE 5'/3' Kit. Multiplex adaptors were used to barcode full-length TCR alpha and beta libraries, and the barcoded libraries were sequenced on an Illumina MiSeq. On the authors' methods: For each of nine subset-tissue groups, sequencing data from the five patients were pooled, and the groups were compared by unsupervised clustering of TCR gene usage. The Morisita-Horn index was used to calculate repertoire similarity, with shared sequences weighted according to their contribution to each repertoire. The public reads were run again by TCRdb, first through fastp at Q25 and then through MiXCR, and only productive beta chains were kept. Rows merge per CDR3 protein into single entries with the most common DNA and genes. The V and J calls and clone size come from TCRdb's table, not from the authors' own analysis. This sample has nearly 55,000 distinct CDR3 sequences in its table, and about 24% of those were observed once. The ten largest clonotypes hold more than 3% of the sample.

This chain is built from TRBV5-5 and TRBJ1-1; the D gene identity is not certain. The sequenced sample consisted of tumor-infiltrating naive CD4+ T cells sorted from the breast tumor. Taken with the paper, the label for cell subset or site translates to: naive CD4+ T cells, CD4+CD45RA+CD25-. The TCR was taken from a female donor with breast cancer. The DNA sequence is given as TGTGCCAGCAGCACCTCAGCCGTGAACACTGAAGCTTTCTTT. It is translated as CASSTSAVNTEAFF. Joined to the reference TRBV5-5 and TRBJ1-1 proteins, this CDR3 gives the full variable domain: DAGVTQSPTHLIKTRGQQVTLRCSPISGHKSVSWYQQVLGQGPQFIFQYYEKEERGRGNFPDRFSARQFPNYSSELNVNALLLGDSALYLCASSTSAVNTEAFFGQGTRLTVV.